This T cell receptor (beta chain) was sequenced for a study of blood T cell repertoires in COVID-19. Study-wide background: There were acute and convalescent COVID-19 samples, and they came from the United States, Italy and Spain. From T cells, B-cell-depleted T cells, or PBMCs came the material, which was cDNA or gDNA.

Clones were sequenced by immunoSEQ multiplex PCR, and TCRdb holds only the in-frame ones, with some missing. This sample yields around 130,000 clones, of which approximately 90% are seen a single time; roughly 18% belongs to the top ten. This clone appeared once. Trimming cost V 7 bases and J 0 bases, with 7 bases left between them. The CDR3 covers 11 residues. CDR1 and CDR2 (germline): SQVTM, ANQGSEA. The clonotype comes from a man over 45 with active or convalescent COVID-19. The sequencing input was peripheral blood. V usage is TRBV29-1 and J usage is TRBJ2-7, with D unclear. DNA for the CDR3: TGCAGCGCTGAGAGCTCCTACGAGCAGTACTTC. Translation: CSAESSYEQYF.